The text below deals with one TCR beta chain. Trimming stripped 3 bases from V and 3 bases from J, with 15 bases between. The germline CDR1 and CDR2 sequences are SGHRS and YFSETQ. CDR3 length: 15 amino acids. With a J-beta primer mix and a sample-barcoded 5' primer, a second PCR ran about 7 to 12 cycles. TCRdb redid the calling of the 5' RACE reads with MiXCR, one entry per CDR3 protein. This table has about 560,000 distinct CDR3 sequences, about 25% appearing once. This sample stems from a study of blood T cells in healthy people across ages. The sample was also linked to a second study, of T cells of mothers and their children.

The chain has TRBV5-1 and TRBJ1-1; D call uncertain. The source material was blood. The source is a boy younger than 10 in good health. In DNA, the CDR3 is TGCGCCAGCAGCTGGAGAGCAAGGAACGACACTGAAGCTTTCTTT. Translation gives CASSWRARNDTEAFF.